Shown below are 11 T cell receptor beta chains from a single sample sequenced in a study of blood T cell repertoires in COVID-19. This table comes from immunoSEQ multiplex PCR, and its TCRdb copy is limited to in-frame clones, with some not included. Of about 70,000 clones listed, approximately 90% were seen once; the top ten hold about 1.4%. The specimen sequenced was peripheral blood. All receptors derive from a human donor in a cohort sampled during active COVID-19.

This clone has just one count. The CDR3 DNA reads as TGTGCCAGTAGTACTCCGGGACAGGGGCGCACCGGGGAGCTGTTTTTT. Its protein is CASSTPGQGRTGELFF. The chain employs TRBV19 and TRBJ2-2, with TRBD1 matching over 10 bases. The ends lost 4 bases at V and 4 bases at J; junction bases unmatched: 6. The CDR3 length is 16 residues. CDR1 and CDR2 (germline): LNHDA, SQIVND (reference sequence).

This clone was seen just once. The chain joins TRBV7-9 to TRBJ2-3; 7 bases match TRBD2. J gave up 6 bases and V 0 bases, and 9 bases lay outside the gene matches. The CDR3 loop spans 16 amino acids. Germline loops: CDR1 SEHNR, CDR2 FQNEAQ (reference sequence). The CDR3 DNA reads TGTGCCAGCAGCTTAGCGCTGGGAGGGGTGGAGGATACGCAGTATTTT. Translation gives CASSLALGGVEDTQYF.

This chain joins TRBV10-3 and TRBJ2-7; perhaps TRBD1 as D (6 bases). Germline values: CDR1 ENHRY, CDR2 SYGVKD. The V end was cut by 4 bases, the J end by 3 bases, with 13 bases between. The CDR3 is 14 residues long. The CDR3 coding sequence is TGTGCCATCAGTGTTTCAGGGGATTACTACGAGCAGTACTTC. Its protein product is CAISVSGDYYEQYF.

The gene calls are TRBV6-1 and TRBJ2-1; 8 bases match TRBD2. Germline values: CDR1 MNHNS, CDR2 SASEGT. The CDR3 is 15 residues long. The J segment lost 7 bases and the V segment lost 1 base, leaving 6 bases of the junction unmatched. Here the CDR3 reads CASSEEAGEGNEQFF. For the CDR3, the DNA is TGTGCCAGCAGTGAAGAAGCGGGAGAGGGAAATGAGCAGTTCTTC.

J is TRBJ2-7 and V is TRBV11-2; 7 bases align to TRBD2. Germline-derived CDR1 and CDR2 are SGHAT and FQNNGV. V was clipped by 1 base and J by 2 bases; unmatched bases: 5. The CDR3 contains 15 residues. The DNA for the CDR3 is TGTGCCAGCAGCTTAGGGAGCGGGGCGACCTACGAGCAGTACTTC. This gives the protein CASSLGSGATYEQYF. Together with reference TRBV11-2 and TRBJ2-7, the CDR3 gives the full variable domain: EAGVAQSPRYKIIEKRQSVAFWCNPISGHATLYWYQQILGQGPKLLIQFQNNGVVDDSQLPKDRFSAERLKGVDSTLKIQPAKLEDSAVYLCASSLGSGATYEQYFGPGTRLTVT.

V is TRBV29-1 and J is TRBJ2-6; tentatively, D is TRBD1 (6 bases). Trimming shortened V by 1 base and J by 0 bases, and 13 bases separated the two germline ends. CDR3 length equals 17 residues. Germline V CDR1 and CDR2: SQVTM, ANQGSEA. The CDR3 reads CSVEADTGPSGANVLTF. CDR3 bases: TGCAGCGTTGAAGCTGATACAGGGCCCTCTGGGGCCAACGTCCTGACTTTC.

The chain joins TRBV5-4 to TRBJ1-5, with 9 positions matching TRBD1. The CDR3 runs to 15 residues. The junction had 5 bases not matched to a gene; V was cut back by 4 bases and J by 3 bases. CDR1 SGHNT and CDR2 YYREEE come from the germline V gene (reference sequence). The CDR3, as DNA: TGTGCCAGCAGCAAGGGACAGGGAGACAATCAGCCCCAGCATTTT. It translates to CASSKGQGDNQPQHF.

The chain is built from TRBV9 and TRBJ2-1, with 10 nucleotides matching TRBD2. The length of the CDR3 is 18 residues. Germline assignment: CDR1 SGDLS and CDR2 YYNGEE. Trimming cost V 0 bases and J 4 bases; bases outside gene matches: 10. The CDR3 coding sequence is TGTGCCAGCAGCGTAGCGCCATCGGGACTAGCGTCTTACAATGAGCAGTTCTTC. Protein: CASSVAPSGLASYNEQFF.

This clone was seen a single time. The chain employs TRBV10-1 and TRBJ2-3; TRBD2 matches 11 bases. This CDR3 contains 16 residues. The junction had 6 bases not matched to a gene; V was cut back by 4 bases and J by 3 bases. Germline values: CDR1 WNHNN, CDR2 SYGVQD (reference sequence). CDR3 nucleotides: TGCGCCAGCAGTGTGGTAGCGGGAGGGCCAACAGATACGCAGTATTTT. Encoded protein: CASSVVAGGPTDTQYF.

This chain connects TRBV12-3 or TRBV12-4 to TRBJ2-5; D call uncertain. V gave up 3 bases and J gave up 5 bases, with 7 bases separating them. The CDR3 totals 12 residues. Here the CDR3 DNA reads TGTGCCAGCAGTTTTTCTTCGGAGACCCAGTACTTC. Protein sequence: CASSFSSETQYF.

Details on this clone: This sample also contains other DNA sequences that code for the same CDR3. The genes are TRBV15 and TRBJ2-3; 9 nucleotides agree with TRBD2. V gave up 3 bases and J gave up 3 bases; unmatched junction bases: 4. The CDR3 has 15 residues. Germline V lookup: CDR1 LNHNV, CDR2 YYDKDF (reference sequence). The CDR3 loop is CATSRGAGGTDTQYF. CDR3 in DNA: TGTGCCACCAGCAGGGGAGCGGGAGGTACAGATACGCAGTATTTT.